One T cell receptor (beta chain) is described in this entry. The data were obtained in a study of CD8+ T cells in alopecia areata. CDR1 is MNHEY and CDR2 is SVGAGI in the germline V gene. CDR3 size: 14 residues. V lost 8 bases to trimming and J lost 5 bases, with 18 bases between them. PBMCs yielded sorted CD4+ and CD8+ T cells. RNA, once extracted, was reverse transcribed into cDNA for use as the sequencing template. Repertoires were generated with immunoSEQ multiplex PCR, while TCRdb's copy carries only in-frame clones and drops some. This sample has approximately 99,000 clones, with under 60% found just once.

The material sequenced was NKG2D-low CD8+ T cells sorted from blood. This rearrangement joins TRBV6-5 to TRBJ1-1, with D possibly being TRBD1 (5 bases). This receptor was obtained from a human donor with alopecia areata. CDR3 nucleotides: TGTGCCAGCTCGGCAGGGACCCTGATGACTGAAGCTTTCTTT. Translating gives CASSAGTLMTEAFF.